The 21 T cell receptor beta chains presented below share a single source sample, sequenced in a study of beta chain features in type 1 diabetes. All of the isolated RNA was reverse transcribed, so expressed TCRB transcripts were sequenced. Sequencing was performed with immunoSEQ multiplex PCR; in TCRdb, only in-frame clones are kept and a portion is missing. The repertoire has hundreds of thousands of clones, 15% to 19% of them found once; the top ten carry around 0.095%. Material: naive CD4+ T cells from blood. These receptors all stem from a young man in good health.

This clone was seen a handful of times. The rearrangement links TRBV7-9 to TRBJ2-7, with 8 bases identical to TRBD2. The CDR3 runs to 14 residues. From germline, CDR1 is SEHNR and CDR2 FQNEAQ (reference sequence). V dropped 3 bases and J dropped 0; count of bases not matched to a gene: 1. The CDR3 sequence: CASSFAGGSYEQYF. CDR3 bases: TGTGCCAGCAGCTTCGCGGGAGGCTCCTACGAGCAGTACTTC.

The V gene is TRBV7-3, the J gene TRBJ2-3; 7 bases align to TRBD1. V trimming: 1 base; J trimming: 2 bases; junction bases outside the gene matches: 6. This CDR3 is 16 amino acids long. In germline, CDR1 is SGHTA, CDR2 FQGTGA. The CDR3 protein is CASSLKLGQATDTQYF. CDR3 nucleotide sequence: TGTGCCAGCAGCTTAAAACTAGGACAGGCCACAGATACGCAGTATTTT.

The chain's CDR3 is CASRPWGAGNAYEQYF. As DNA, the CDR3 is TGTGCCAGCAGACCGTGGGGAGCGGGGAATGCCTACGAGCAGTACTTC. The chain uses TRBV11-2 and TRBJ2-7; TRBD2 matches 7 bases. CDR3 length equals 16 residues. J was trimmed by 2 bases and V by 6 bases; bases with no gene match: 13. Germline CDR1 is SGHAT and CDR2 is FQNNGV.

This clone occurred a few times. This chain connects TRBV20-1 to TRBJ2-7; D gene unclear. This CDR3 is built from 9 residues. Germline V gives CDR1 DFQATT, CDR2 SNEGSKA (reference sequence). V was cut by 3 bases and J by 6 bases, with 3 bases left in between. The CDR3 DNA reads TGCAGTGCTAGGGCCGAGCAGTACTTC. Its protein product is CSARAEQYF.

Remarks on this clone: Distinct nucleotide sequences in the sample also encode this CDR3. This chain connects TRBV7-3 to TRBJ2-7; D may be TRBD2 (5 bases). In germline, CDR1 is SGHTA, CDR2 FQGTGA. V lost 5 bases and J lost 0, with 8 bases in between. This CDR3 has 13 amino acids. CDR3 bases: TGTGCCAGCAGCACGGGGAGCTCCTACGAGCAGTACTTC. It specifies CASSTGSSYEQYF.

Concerning this clone: One end of the junction fails to match germline, which may point to a read error. The chain employs TRBV11-2 and TRBJ1-1; possible D gene TRBD1, 5 bases. The CDR3 is 12 amino acids. CDR1 and CDR2 (germline): SGHAT, FQNNGV. The CDR3 loop reads CASSLGRQLTYF. The CDR3 nucleotides are TGTGCCAGCAGCTTAGGGAGACAGCTGACATATTTT.

In its sample, this clone was seen a few times. The chain has TRBV27 and TRBJ2-3, with 13 bases that match TRBD2. J lost 1 base, V lost 1 base, and 20 bases had no gene match. CDR3 length: 23 amino acids. CDR1 MNHEY and CDR2 SMNVEV come from the germline V gene (reference sequence). CDR3: CASSLLGQRPLTSGREGTDTQYF. The CDR3 DNA reads as TGTGCCAGCAGTTTATTAGGGCAGCGACCCTTAACTAGCGGGAGGGAGGGCACAGATACGCAGTATTTT.

The V and J genes are TRBV5-4 and TRBJ1-2; D not certain. The germline CDR1 and CDR2 sequences are SGHNT and YYREEE (reference sequence). Trimming pared 0 bases from V and 7 bases from J, leaving 13 bases between. The CDR3 is 14 residues long. The CDR3 spells CASSLDSQKRGYTF. CDR3 nucleotide sequence: TGTGCCAGCAGCTTGGATTCCCAGAAGCGTGGCTACACCTTC.

The V and J genes are TRBV7-6 and TRBJ2-5; 10 nucleotides align to TRBD2. The CDR3 totals 19 residues. CDR1 is SGHVS, CDR2 FNYEAQ, per germline. V lost 1 base, J lost 0 bases, and 11 bases stayed unmatched. CDR3 residues: CASSLVPLAGSQYQETQYF. DNA of the CDR3: TGTGCCAGCAGCTTAGTGCCACTAGCGGGGTCCCAGTACCAAGAGACCCAGTACTTC.

This clone has a handful of counts. The CDR3 coding sequence is TGTGCCAGCAGTGAAGCGGGGACAGGGCGGGTTAGCAATCAGCCCCAGCATTTT. Amino acid sequence: CASSEAGTGRVSNQPQHF. This chain joins TRBV2 and TRBJ1-5; 9 bases fit TRBD1. The CDR3 length is 18 residues. Germline V CDR1 and CDR2: SNHLY, FYNNEI. The junction had 6 bases not matched to a gene; V was cut back by 0 bases and J by 0 bases.

This chain joins TRBV5-1 and TRBJ1-1; D remains ambiguous. The CDR3 contains 15 residues. The germline CDR1 and CDR2 sequences are SGHRS and YFSETQ. V was clipped by 0 bases and J by 0 bases, with 9 bases between them. CDR3 amino acids: CASSLEAGLNTEAFF. CDR3 DNA: TGCGCCAGCAGCTTGGAAGCCGGCCTGAACACTGAAGCTTTCTTT.

This clone has a handful of counts. The chain couples TRBV5-4 to TRBJ1-4; a possible D gene is TRBD1 (6 bases). Germline-derived CDR1 and CDR2 are SGHNT and YYREEE (reference sequence). This CDR3 has 14 residues. V lost 1 base to trimming and J lost 8 bases, with 12 bases between them. CDR3 protein: CASSLQGQEEKLFF. Here the CDR3 DNA reads TGTGCCAGCAGCTTGCAGGGGCAGGAGGAAAAACTGTTTTTT.

The chain links TRBV18 to TRBJ1-2; D gene unclear. This CDR3 is 14 amino acids long. V was trimmed by 0 bases and J by 1 base, leaving 6 bases between them. Germline V lookup: CDR1 KGHSH, CDR2 LQKENI. The CDR3 protein is CASSPPRINYGYTF. The CDR3 DNA reads as TGTGCCAGCTCACCACCTCGGATTAACTATGGCTACACCTTC.

On this clone: This sample also contains other DNA sequences that code for the same CDR3. This chain connects TRBV28 to TRBJ2-7, with 8 positions matching TRBD1. V gave up 6 bases and J gave up 2 bases; unmatched junction bases: 9. This CDR3 is 15 amino acids long. Germline V gene lookup returns CDR1 MDHEN and CDR2 SYDVKM. The CDR3 sequence: CASSSPGTGTYEQYF. CDR3 DNA sequence: TGTGCCAGCAGCTCCCCCGGGACAGGAACCTACGAGCAGTACTTC.

This chain uses TRBV5-1 with TRBJ1-5; D is unclear. The ends were cut back, 5 bases at V and 3 bases at J, with 9 bases in the middle. Per the germline V gene, CDR1 is SGHRS and CDR2 is YFSETQ. This CDR3 has 13 amino acids. The CDR3 loop is CASSFGLNQPQHF. Here the CDR3 DNA reads TGCGCCAGCAGTTTCGGGCTCAATCAGCCCCAGCATTTT.

This clone came up a few times. The chain is built from TRBV7-2 and TRBJ1-1; possibly TRBD1 for D (6 bases). The CDR3 length is 13 residues. The germline CDR1 and CDR2 sequences are SGHTA and FQGNSA. Trimming pared 3 bases from V and 5 bases from J, leaving 10 bases between. CDR3 amino acids: CASSFRQGTEAFF. Here the CDR3 DNA reads TGTGCCAGCAGCTTCCGTCAGGGGACTGAAGCTTTCTTT. The full variable domain, with the rest looked up from reference TRBV7-2 and TRBJ1-1, is GAGVSQSPSNKVTEKGKDVELRCDPISGHTALYWYRQSLGQGLEFLIYFQGNSAPDKSGLPSDRFSAERTGGSVSTLTIQRTQQEDSAVYLCASSFRQGTEAFFGQGTRLTVV.

The table lists this clone with a few counts. CDR3 bases: TGTGCCAGCAGTGAGTCTCTTTCGGGGCCCTACGAGCAGTACTTC. Protein: CASSESLSGPYEQYF. V gene TRBV6-1 combines with J gene TRBJ2-7; D may be TRBD1 or TRBD2 (5 bases each). V gave up 3 bases and J gave up 2 bases, with 14 bases separating them. Germline lookup yields CDR1 MNHNS and CDR2 SASEGT. The CDR3 is 15 amino acids.

The V call is TRBV7-3, the J call TRBJ2-3, with D possibly matching TRBD2 (6 bases). CDR1 is SGHTA and CDR2 is FQGTGA in the germline V gene. Trimming took off 0 bases at V and 0 bases at J, with 16 bases between the two ends. This CDR3 has 18 residues. This CDR3 reads CASSLTRQRLASTDTQYF. In DNA form, the CDR3 reads TGTGCCAGCAGCTTAACACGCCAACGGCTAGCGAGCACAGATACGCAGTATTTT.

This clone was found a few times. The chain couples TRBV18 to TRBJ1-1; D may be TRBD1 (5 bases). CDR3 length: 15 amino acids. V was shortened by 6 bases and J by 1 base, with 15 bases between the two germline ends. The germline V gene encodes CDR1 KGHSH and CDR2 LQKENI. Written as DNA, the CDR3 is TGTGCCAGCTCGACCGAGCCGGGGGGGAACACTGAAGCTTTCTTT. It translates to CASSTEPGGNTEAFF.

This chain links TRBV2 with TRBJ1-6; 9 bases are a match to TRBD1. This CDR3 has 14 amino acids. The germline gives CDR1 SNHLY, CDR2 FYNNEI. V shed 5 bases, J shed 14 bases, and the junction held 10 bases outside the gene matches. CDR3 amino acids: CASSWDRVLLALHF. CDR3 coding DNA: TGTGCCAGCAGTTGGGACAGGGTCTTGCTAGCCCTCCACTTT.

This clone was seen only a few times. The identical CDR3 is also encoded by other nucleotide sequences in the sample. The rearrangement uses TRBV7-9 and TRBJ2-4; D uncertain. The CDR3 has 14 residues. The germline V gene encodes CDR1 SEHNR and CDR2 FQNEAQ (reference sequence). V dropped 2 bases and J dropped 0 bases, with 5 bases sitting between them. CDR3 sequence (DNA): TGTGCCAGCAGCTTAAGTGTAGCCAAAAACATTCAGTACTTC. As protein: CASSLSVAKNIQYF.